The source of this T cell receptor beta chain is a study of PD-1 blockade in classical Hodgkin lymphoma. Sequenced by immunoSEQ multiplex PCR; TCRdb stores in-frame clones only, minus some. The sample has approximately 45,000 clones, approximately 91% seen once. Germline CDR1 reads SGHRS; CDR2 reads YFSETQ. The CDR3 contains 15 residues. Trimming left V 5 bases short and J 0 bases short, with 14 bases between. Study-wide results and caveats: Repertoire difference causes, possibly disease activity or prior therapy, remain undefined.

With respect to this clone: Its antigen is not known.

Time point noted: newly diagnosed, previously untreated cHL patient sample. The receptor was isolated from a human donor with classical Hodgkin lymphoma. The sequenced material came from peripheral blood mononuclear cells (PBMCs). This rearrangement joins TRBV5-1 to TRBJ1-1, with unresolved D. CDR3 coding DNA: TGCGCCAGCAGTTCGGACGGGGTCGTGAACACTGAAGCTTTCTTT. It translates to CASSSDGVVNTEAFF. The whole variable domain, filled in from reference TRBV5-1 and TRBJ1-1, reads KAGVTQTPRYLIKTRGQQVTLSCSPISGHRSVSWYQQTPGQGLQFLFEYFSETQRNKGNFPGRFSGRQFSNSRSEMNVSTLELGDSALYLCASSSDGVVNTEAFFGQGTRLTVV.